This entry lists 14 T cell receptor beta chains sequenced from one sample in a study of molecular identifiers for immune sequencing clone quantification. In TCRdb, the PCR reads were re-called with MiXCR into one record per CDR3 protein. The repertoire has roughly 630,000 distinct CDR3 sequences, about 25% of them found once; the top ten carry roughly 0.83%. Sample: naive CD8+ T cells from blood, with Jurkat cell RNA spiked in. Noted subset: FACS-sorted CD8+CD4-CCR7+CD45RA+ naive T cells. These receptors all stem from a human donor in good health. Some libraries in this study had Jurkat cell RNA spiked in.

The table lists this clonotype with a few counts. The gene calls are TRBV7-6 and TRBJ1-2, with unresolved D. Germline CDR1 reads SGHVS; CDR2 reads FNYEAQ. Trimming pared 7 bases from V and 1 base from J, leaving 13 bases between. CDR3 length equals 14 residues. CDR3 coding DNA: TGTGCCAGCACCCCCGGTATTCTTAACTATGGCTACACCTTC. Its translation is CASTPGILNYGYTF.

There are a few counts of this clonotype. This chain uses TRBV6-2 or TRBV6-3 with TRBJ2-7; 7 nucleotides agree with TRBD2. The CDR3 runs 18 residues. The junction had 13 bases not matched to a gene; V was cut back by 2 bases and J by 0 bases. CDR1 and CDR2 (germline): MNHEY, SVGEGT. As DNA, the CDR3 is TGTGCCAGCAGTTACGATCCGGTGCGGCGGGAGTACTCCTACGAGCAGTACTTC. This sequence encodes CASSYDPVRREYSYEQYF.

This clonotype was seen at least ten times. The CDR3 nucleotides read TGTGCCAGCAGCTGGCGGGGCCGGGGGACCACAGATACGCAGTATTTT. The encoded protein is CASSWRGRGTTDTQYF. The V call is TRBV11-2, the J call TRBJ2-3; tentatively, D is TRBD2 (6 bases). The CDR3 covers 16 residues. The V gene's germline CDR1 is SGHAT and CDR2 FQNNGV. V lost 4 bases and J lost 2, with 16 bases in between.

V usage is TRBV4-2 and J usage is TRBJ2-3, with 9 positions matching TRBD2. Losses at the gene ends were 4 bases for V and 2 bases for J; bases not matched to a gene: 4. CDR3 length: 15 residues. The germline V gene encodes CDR1 LGHNA and CDR2 YNFKEQ. CDR3 nucleotide sequence: TGTGCCAGCAGCCTAGCGGGAGCTATCACAGATACGCAGTATTTT. Translating gives CASSLAGAITDTQYF.

This clonotype was counted between two and nine times. V gene TRBV27 combines with J gene TRBJ2-7, with D possibly matching TRBD1 (5 bases). Germline V gene lookup returns CDR1 MNHEY and CDR2 SMNVEV (reference sequence). The CDR3 spans 12 residues. Trimming took 8 bases from V and 4 from J, leaving 12 bases between them. CDR3 nucleotides: TGTGCCAGCGGCAGGGTCGTATACGAGCAGTACTTC. It specifies CASGRVVYEQYF.

This clonotype showed up many times. The chain joins TRBV7-9 to TRBJ2-5, with D perhaps matching TRBD2 (6 bases). This CDR3 has 13 amino acids. Germline CDR1 is SEHNR and CDR2 is FQNEAQ (reference sequence). V shed 6 bases and J shed 9 bases, with 17 bases lying between them. The CDR3 coding sequence is TGTGCCAGCAGTTCGGACGGGGGATGGCCCCAGTACTTC. Amino acid sequence: CASSSDGGWPQYF.

Here the CDR3 reads CASSLSGVSNEKLFF. The CDR3 DNA reads as TGCGCCAGCAGCCTTTCAGGGGTTTCTAATGAAAAACTGTTTTTT. This chain connects TRBV4-1 to TRBJ1-4; TRBD1 might be the D (6 bases). Trimming took off 4 bases at V and 3 bases at J, with 12 bases between the two ends. Germline assignment: CDR1 MGHRA and CDR2 YSYEKL. This CDR3 has 15 residues.

The chain uses TRBV9 and TRBJ2-1; D gene unclear. The V end was cut by 1 base, the J end by 3 bases, with 11 bases between. This CDR3 spans 15 amino acids. Germline CDR1 and CDR2: SGDLS and YYNGEE. CDR3 sequence: CASSVHGTSYNEQFF. CDR3 bases: TGTGCCAGCAGCGTACACGGTACAAGCTACAATGAGCAGTTCTTC.

The V call is TRBV9, the J call TRBJ2-3; 14 bases agree with TRBD2. The trim removed 2 bases at V and 3 bases at J, leaving 5 bases unmatched. CDR1 and CDR2 from the germline V gene are SGDLS and YYNGEE. CDR3 length: 17 residues. The DNA for the CDR3 is TGTGCCAGCAGCGTCAGGACTAGCGGGAGGTCTACAGATACGCAGTATTTT. Protein product: CASSVRTSGRSTDTQYF.

At least ten counts were recorded for this clonotype. The chain employs TRBV20-1 and TRBJ2-7; D gene uncertain. This CDR3 region has 14 residues. V shed 5 bases and J shed 0 bases, with 14 bases lying between them. CDR1 and CDR2 (germline): DFQATT, SNEGSKA (reference sequence). CDR3 residues: CSASMESSSYEQYF. CDR3 nucleotide sequence: TGCAGTGCTTCGATGGAGTCCTCCTCCTACGAGCAGTACTTC.

On this clonotype: A much larger clone lies a single base off, so this may be a read error. The chain links TRBV30 to TRBJ2-5; the D call may be TRBD1 or TRBD2 (5 bases each). With 5 bases removed from V and 6 bases from J, the gap between germline ends came to 16 bases. This CDR3 is 13 amino acids long. The germline V gene has CDR1 GTSNPN and CDR2 SVGIG (reference sequence). The CDR3 DNA sequence: TGTGCCTGGGACCCACCGGGGCTAAAGACCCAGTACTTC. Translated, it gives CAWDPPGLKTQYF.

As concerns this clonotype: A much larger clone lies one base from this, so it may be a read error. V is TRBV11-2 and J is TRBJ2-5; D remains unclear. The CDR3 length is 13 residues. Germline values: CDR1 SGHAT, CDR2 FQNNGV. In nucleotides, the CDR3 is TGTGCCAGCAGCTTATCTGGGGAAGAGACCCAGCACTTC. It yields the protein CASSLSGEETQHF. The full variable domain, completed using reference TRBV11-2 and TRBJ2-5, is EAGVAQSPRYKIIEKRQSVAFWCNPISGHATLYWYQQILGQGPKLLIQFQNNGVVDDSQLPKDRFSAERLKGVDSTLKIQPAKLEDSAVYLCASSLSGEETQHFGPGTRLLVL.

This clonotype was counted ten times or more. The chain recombines TRBV7-9 with TRBJ2-7, with 9 bases that match TRBD2. The germline V gene has CDR1 SEHNR and CDR2 FQNEAQ (reference sequence). Trimming at V came to 5 bases and at J to 3 bases, leaving 14 bases not matched to a gene. This CDR3 contains 17 residues. In DNA, the CDR3 is TGTGCCAGCAGCATCACCCGCGGGGGGGGGTTTGACTACGAGCAGTACTTC. This sequence encodes CASSITRGGGFDYEQYF.

Comments on this clonotype: This clone may be a read error of a much larger clone one base away. Likely a read error: the CDR3 ends without its conserved phenylalanine or tryptophan. The rearrangement uses TRBV27 and TRBJ1-5; D is unclear. Trimming stripped 1 base from V and 7 bases from J, with 14 bases between. This CDR3 comprises 15 residues. Germline CDR1 reads MNHEY; CDR2 reads SMNVEV (reference sequence). The CDR3 spells CASSLYDGGRQPQHS. As DNA, the CDR3 is TGTGCCAGCAGTTTATACGACGGCGGGAGGCAGCCCCAGCATTCT.